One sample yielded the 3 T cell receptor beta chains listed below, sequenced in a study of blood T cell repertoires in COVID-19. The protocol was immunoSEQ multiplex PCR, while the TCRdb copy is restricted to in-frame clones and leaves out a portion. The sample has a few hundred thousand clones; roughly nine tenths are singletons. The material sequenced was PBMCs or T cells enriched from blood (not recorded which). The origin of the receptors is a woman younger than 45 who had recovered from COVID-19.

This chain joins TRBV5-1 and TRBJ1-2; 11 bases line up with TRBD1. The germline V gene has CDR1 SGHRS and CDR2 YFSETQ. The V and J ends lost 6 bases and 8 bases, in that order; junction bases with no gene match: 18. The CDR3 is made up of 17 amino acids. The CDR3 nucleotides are TGCGCCAGCAACGAAGAGGGGACAGGGGGGCCACTGGGAGGCTACACCTTC. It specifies CASNEEGTGGPLGGYTF.

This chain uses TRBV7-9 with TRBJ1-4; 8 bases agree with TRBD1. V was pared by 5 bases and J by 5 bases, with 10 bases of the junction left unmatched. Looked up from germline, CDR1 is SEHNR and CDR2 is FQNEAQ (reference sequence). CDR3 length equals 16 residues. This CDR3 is CASSLDRDRRNEKLFF. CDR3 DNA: TGTGCCAGCAGCCTCGACCGGGACAGGCGGAATGAAAAACTGTTTTTT.

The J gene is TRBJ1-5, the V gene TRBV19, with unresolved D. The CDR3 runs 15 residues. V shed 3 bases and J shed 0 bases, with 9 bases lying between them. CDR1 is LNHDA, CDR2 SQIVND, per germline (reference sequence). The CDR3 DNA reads TGTGCCAGTAGTATTTTGCAGGCTAGCAATCAGCCCCAGCATTTT. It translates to CASSILQASNQPQHF.